These 16 T cell receptor beta chains were sequenced from one sample in a study of Ad26.COV2.S vaccination and SARS-CoV-2 variants. Method: immunoSEQ multiplex PCR; TCRdb's copy keeps in-frame clones and lacks some. The sample gives about half a million clones, 80% to 90% of which show up once; around 1.6% is in the top ten. The treatment was: about 20 received Ad26.COV2.S at low or high dose, single or two shots; five or six received placebo; per-sample allocation not given. Collection of the samples took place on day 63 after the first injection of vaccine or placebo. This sample comprised peripheral blood, obtained in a trial of Ad26.COV2.S vaccine versus placebo. These receptors were taken from a person aged 18-65 years who received the Ad26.COV2.S COVID-19 vaccine or a placebo.

This chain uses TRBV6-5 with TRBJ1-2; D is undetermined. Germline CDR1 is MNHEY and CDR2 is SVGAGI. Between the trimmed V and J ends, which lost 5 bases and 5 bases, there was a span of 15 bases. There are 14 residues in the CDR3. CDR3 protein: CASSTQRPGYGYTF. DNA of the CDR3: TGTGCCAGCAGTACCCAAAGACCTGGATATGGCTACACCTTC.

The chain carries TRBV7-2 and TRBJ2-1; D possibly corresponds to TRBD2 (6 bases). The V end was cut by 0 bases, the J end by 4 bases, with 10 bases between. This CDR3 has 15 amino acids. The germline V gene encodes CDR1 SGHTA and CDR2 FQGNSA. CDR3: CASSLAGGTYNEQFF. The CDR3 nucleotides read TGTGCCAGCAGCTTAGCGGGAGGAACTTACAATGAGCAGTTCTTC.

DNA for the CDR3: TGTGCCAGCAGCTTGTCGCGGGACAGTTCCTCTGGAAACACCATATATTTT. Protein sequence: CASSLSRDSSSGNTIYF. The V gene is TRBV5-8, the J gene TRBJ1-3; 7 positions agree with TRBD1. CDR3 length equals 17 residues. V shed 1 base and J 0 bases; nucleotides not matched to a gene: 7. The germline gives CDR1 SGHTS, CDR2 YDEGEE.

The chain couples TRBV7-9 to TRBJ1-1; no clear D gene. V was shortened by 2 bases and J by 1 base, with 8 bases between the two germline ends. The CDR3 has 14 residues. Germline assignment: CDR1 SEHNR and CDR2 FQNEAQ (reference sequence). CDR3 in amino acids: CASSLHSGNTEAFF. The DNA of the CDR3 is TGTGCCAGCAGCTTACACTCAGGGAACACTGAAGCTTTCTTT.

The sample holds one count of this clone. CDR3 amino acids: CASSTGHEFSYEQYF. CDR3 in DNA: TGTGCCAGTAGTACGGGACACGAATTCTCCTACGAGCAGTACTTC. The chain couples TRBV19 to TRBJ2-7; TRBD1 might be the D (6 bases). The CDR3 has 15 amino acids. V lost 4 bases to trimming and J lost 0 bases, with 13 bases between them. CDR1 and CDR2 from the germline V gene are LNHDA and SQIVND (reference sequence).

The J gene is TRBJ2-7, the V gene TRBV9, with 13 bases matching TRBD2. The CDR3 contains 16 residues. Per the germline V gene, CDR1 is SGDLS and CDR2 is YYNGEE. The V segment lost 2 bases and the J segment 1 base; nucleotides outside the gene matches: 3. CDR3 in amino acids: CASSVGLAGNSYEQYF. DNA for the CDR3: TGTGCCAGCAGCGTGGGACTAGCGGGGAATTCCTACGAGCAGTACTTC.

V and J are TRBV7-2 and TRBJ2-5, with D uncertain. The germline gives CDR1 SGHTA, CDR2 FQGNSA. CDR3 length equals 11 residues. Trimming removed 5 bases at V and 4 bases at J, with 5 bases between. Here the CDR3 reads CASSTSETQYF. The CDR3 DNA reads as TGTGCCAGCAGCACCTCAGAGACCCAGTACTTC.

The chain carries TRBV15 and TRBJ2-7; no clear D gene. This CDR3 has 12 residues. Trimming removed 7 bases at V and 5 bases at J, with 12 bases between. Germline V gives CDR1 LNHNV, CDR2 YYDKDF (reference sequence). As DNA, the CDR3 is TGTGCCACCACCCGGAATGGGGACGAGCAGTACTTC. It is translated as CATTRNGDEQYF.

This clone showed up just once. The chain couples TRBV7-2 to TRBJ1-6; the D is unclear. CDR1 is SGHTA, CDR2 FQGNSA, per germline. CDR3 size: 13 residues. With 1 base removed from V and 10 bases from J, the gap between germline ends came to 8 bases. This CDR3 reads CASSLGAISPLHF. CDR3 DNA: TGTGCCAGCAGCTTAGGAGCGATCTCACCCCTCCACTTT.

The rearrangement uses TRBV28 and TRBJ1-3, with a weak D call TRBD1 (5 bases). The CDR3 contains 18 residues. The germline gives CDR1 MDHEN, CDR2 SYDVKM. Trimming left V 3 bases short and J 2 bases short, with 20 bases between. The CDR3 is CASSLGAWGSSAGNTIYF. As DNA, the CDR3 is TGTGCCAGCAGTTTGGGTGCCTGGGGGTCGTCTGCTGGAAACACCATATATTTT.

The chain links TRBV14 to TRBJ2-3; 8 nucleotides line up with TRBD1. The CDR3 sequence is 15 residues long. The germline V gene has CDR1 SGHDN and CDR2 FVKESK. V was clipped by 4 bases and J by 3 bases; unmatched bases: 6. The CDR3: CASSLRTGWTDTQYF. The CDR3 DNA follows: TGTGCCAGCAGCCTGCGGACAGGGTGGACAGATACGCAGTATTTT.

The gene calls are TRBV4-3 and TRBJ1-4; no reliable D call. This CDR3 comprises 16 residues. V lost 0 bases to trimming and J lost 5 bases, with 13 bases between them. Germline V gene data show CDR1 as LGHNA and CDR2 as YSLEER. The CDR3 here is CASSQDSGRSNEKLFF. CDR3 bases: TGCGCCAGCAGCCAAGATAGCGGCAGGTCGAATGAAAAACTGTTTTTT.

The chain links TRBV5-5 to TRBJ2-5, with 7 positions matching TRBD1. The CDR3 sequence is 16 residues long. Trimming at V came to 4 bases and at J to 3 bases, leaving 12 bases not matched to a gene. From germline, CDR1 is SGHKS and CDR2 YYEKEE (reference sequence). Here the CDR3 reads CASSGRLTGKEETQYF. CDR3 sequence (DNA): TGTGCCAGCAGCGGCAGATTGACAGGGAAGGAAGAGACCCAGTACTTC.

This rearrangement joins TRBV30 to TRBJ1-1; D uncertain. CDR1 is GTSNPN, CDR2 SVGIG, per germline (reference sequence). The CDR3 spans 14 residues. Trimming took off 0 bases at V and 0 bases at J, with 8 bases between the two ends. CDR3 coding DNA: TGTGCCTGGAGTGTACTCGGACTGAACACTGAAGCTTTCTTT. This gives the protein CAWSVLGLNTEAFF.

The chain combines TRBV19 with TRBJ2-6; 10 bases match TRBD2. The CDR3 sequence is 19 residues long. Per the germline V gene, CDR1 is LNHDA and CDR2 is SQIVND (reference sequence). V lost 5 bases, J lost 0 bases, and 10 bases stayed unmatched. CDR3: CASSSFWTSGSSGANVLTF. The CDR3, as DNA: TGTGCCAGTAGTTCATTCTGGACTAGCGGAAGCTCTGGGGCCAACGTCCTGACTTTC. The full variable domain, completed using reference TRBV19 and TRBJ2-6, is DGGITQSPKYLFRKEGQNVTLSCEQNLNHDAMYWYRQDPGQGLRLIYYSQIVNDFQKGDIAEGYSVSREKKESFPLTVTSAQKNPTAFYLCASSSFWTSGSSGANVLTFGAGSRLTVL.

The J gene is TRBJ2-5, the V gene TRBV10-2; 7 bases align to TRBD1. CDR1 is WSHSY and CDR2 is SAAADI in the germline V gene. V gave up 6 bases and J gave up 5 bases; unmatched junction bases: 6. The CDR3 is 13 amino acids. The CDR3 region is CASRSQGLETQYF. The CDR3 DNA reads as TGCGCCAGCAGATCACAGGGGCTGGAGACCCAGTACTTC.